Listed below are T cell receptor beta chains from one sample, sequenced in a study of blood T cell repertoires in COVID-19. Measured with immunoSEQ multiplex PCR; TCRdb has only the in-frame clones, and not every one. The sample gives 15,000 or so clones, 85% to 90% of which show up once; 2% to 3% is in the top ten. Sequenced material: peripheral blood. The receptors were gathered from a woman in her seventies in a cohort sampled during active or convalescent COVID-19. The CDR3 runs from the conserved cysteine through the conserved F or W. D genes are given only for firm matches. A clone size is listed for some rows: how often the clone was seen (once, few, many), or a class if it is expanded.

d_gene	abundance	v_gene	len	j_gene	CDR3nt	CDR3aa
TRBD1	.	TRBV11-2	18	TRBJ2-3	TGTGCCAGCAGGAAACTTCGGGGTGGGGGACAGGGCACAGATACGCAGTATTTT	CASRKLRGGGQGTDTQYF
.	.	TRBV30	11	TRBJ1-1	TGTGCCTCAGGGGCGAACACTGAAGCTTTCTTT	CASGANTEAFF
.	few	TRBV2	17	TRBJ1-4	TGTGCCAGCAGTGAAGAGGCAGGGTGGGAAACTAATGAAAAACTGTTTTTT	CASSEEAGWETNEKLFF
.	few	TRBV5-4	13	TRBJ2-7	TGTGCCAGCAGCCAATTCGGGGGCTACGAGCAGTACTTC	CASSQFGGYEQYF
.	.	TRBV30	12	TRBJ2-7	TGTGCCTGGAGTCAAACAGGGTGGGAGCAGTACTTC	CAWSQTGWEQYF
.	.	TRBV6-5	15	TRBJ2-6	TGTGCCAGCAGTTACTCGCCGCGGGGGGCCAACGTCCTGACTTTC	CASSYSPRGANVLTF
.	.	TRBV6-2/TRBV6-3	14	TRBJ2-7	TGTGCCAGCAGTTACTCATCGGGGGTCTACGAGCAGTACTTC	CASSYSSGVYEQYF
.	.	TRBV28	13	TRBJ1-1	TGTGCCAGCAGTTCGGGAAGGAACACTGAAGCTTTCTTT	CASSSGRNTEAFF
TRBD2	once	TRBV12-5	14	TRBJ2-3	TGTGCTAGTGCCCCCGGACTAGGTCCAGATACGCAGTATTTT	CASAPGLGPDTQYF
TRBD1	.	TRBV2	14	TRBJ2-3	TGTGCCAGCAGAGGGACAGTACGCACAGATACGCAGTATTTT	CASRGTVRTDTQYF
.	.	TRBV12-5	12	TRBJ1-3	TGTGCTAGTGGTTTGGCCAGGGGAGAAATATATTTT	CASGLARGEIYF
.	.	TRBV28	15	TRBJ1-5	TGTGCCAGCAGTTTCGGGGGACGGGGGGATCAGCCCCAGCATTTT	CASSFGGRGDQPQHF
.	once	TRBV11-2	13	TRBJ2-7	TGTGCCAGCAGCTTAGGGCGGGAATACGAGCAGTACTTC	CASSLGREYEQYF
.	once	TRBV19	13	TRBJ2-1	TGTGCCAGTTGCGGGGCTAGCTACAATGAGCAGTTCTTC	CASCGASYNEQFF
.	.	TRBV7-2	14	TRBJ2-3	TGTGCCAGCAGCTTAGGGCGGCTGACAGATACGCAGTATTTT	CASSLGRLTDTQYF
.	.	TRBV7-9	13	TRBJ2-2	TGTGCCGGGGACACCGAGAACACCGGGGAGCTGTTTTTT	CAGDTENTGELFF
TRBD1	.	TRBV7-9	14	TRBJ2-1	TGTGCCAGCAGCCCCTATCACAGGGGCCACGCTGAATTCTTC	CASSPYHRGHAEFF
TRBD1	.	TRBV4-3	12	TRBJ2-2	TGCGCCACCAGGGACAGCACCGGGGAGCTGTTTTTT	CATRDSTGELFF
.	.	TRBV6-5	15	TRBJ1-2	TGTGCCAGCAGTTACTCGAGAAGGAGTAACTATGGCTACACCTTC	CASSYSRRSNYGYTF
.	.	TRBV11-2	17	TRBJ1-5	TGTGCCAGCAGCTTAGGATTAGGGGTAACTAGCAATCAGCCCCAGCATTTT	CASSLGLGVTSNQPQHF
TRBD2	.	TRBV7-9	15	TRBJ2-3	TGTGCCAGCAGCTTAACCCGACTAGCAACAGATACGCAGTATTTT	CASSLTRLATDTQYF
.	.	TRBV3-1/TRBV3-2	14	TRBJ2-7	TGTGCCAGCAGCCACACGGGACTCACTTACGAGCAGTACTTC	CASSHTGLTYEQYF
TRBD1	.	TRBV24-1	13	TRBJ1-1	TGTGCCACCAGTGTTACAGGGGGCACTGAAGCTTTCTTT	CATSVTGGTEAFF
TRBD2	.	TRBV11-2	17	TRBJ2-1	TGTGCCAGCAGCTTGGGGCCTAGCGGGGGCTTGGGGGATGAGCAGTTCTTC	CASSLGPSGGLGDEQFF
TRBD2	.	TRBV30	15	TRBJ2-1	TGTGCCTGGAGTGTATTTGGGGGGGACTACCCCTTTCGGTTCTTC	CAWSVFGGDYPFRFF
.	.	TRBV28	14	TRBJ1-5	TGTGCCAGCAGATGGCTGGCCGGCAATCAGCCCCAGCATTTT	CASRWLAGNQPQHF
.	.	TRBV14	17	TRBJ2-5	TGTGCCAGCAGCCAAACTACTATAGAAATTTTGGGAGAGACCCAGTACTTC	CASSQTTIEILGETQYF
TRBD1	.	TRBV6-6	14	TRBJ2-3	TGTGCCAGCAGTCGGACAGGGGGCACAGATACGCAGTATTTT	CASSRTGGTDTQYF
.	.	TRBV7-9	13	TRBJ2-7	TGTGCCAGCAGCTTTGCGGACTCCTACGAGCAGTACTTC	CASSFADSYEQYF
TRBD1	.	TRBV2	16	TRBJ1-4	TGTGCCAGCAGTGTTAACAGGGGAACAACTAATGAAAAACTGTTTTTT	CASSVNRGTTNEKLFF
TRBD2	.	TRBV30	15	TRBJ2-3	TGTGGGGTAGCGGGGGAGTCCACTAGCACAGATACGCAGTATTTT	CGVAGESTSTDTQYF
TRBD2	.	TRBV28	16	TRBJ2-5	TGTGCCAGCAGTTTGGTCGCTAGCGGGGCAGAGGAGACCCAGTACTTC	CASSLVASGAEETQYF
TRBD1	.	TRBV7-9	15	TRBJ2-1	TGTGCCAGCAGCTCCGGACAGGGCTCCTACAATGAGCAGTTCTTC	CASSSGQGSYNEQFF
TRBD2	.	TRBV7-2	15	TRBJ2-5	TGTGCCAGCACCGTTAGCGGGGGGCGGATGGAGACCCAGTACTTC	CASTVSGGRMETQYF
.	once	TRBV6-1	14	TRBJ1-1	TGTGCCAGCAGTGAAACGGGGGAGGACACTGAAGCTTTCTTT	CASSETGEDTEAFF
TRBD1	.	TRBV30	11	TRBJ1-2	TGTGCCACCGACAGGGGGATAGGCTACACCTTC	CATDRGIGYTF
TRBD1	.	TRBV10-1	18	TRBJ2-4	TGCGCCAGCAGTGAGCCGTCAAAACAGGGGGTTAGAGAAAACATTCAGTACTTC	CASSEPSKQGVRENIQYF
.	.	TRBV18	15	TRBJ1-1	TGTGCCAGCTCACCAAGGTCAGCGGGGGCCCGTGAAGCTTTCTTT	CASSPRSAGAREAFF
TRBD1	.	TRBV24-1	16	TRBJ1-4	TGTGCCACCAGTGACCCCGGGACAGAGTGGGGTGAAAAACTGTTTTTT	CATSDPGTEWGEKLFF
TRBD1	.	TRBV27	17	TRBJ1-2	TGTGCCAGCAGTGACAATAAGGGGACAGGGCCTAACTATGGCTACACCTTC	CASSDNKGTGPNYGYTF
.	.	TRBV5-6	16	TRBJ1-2	TGTGCCAGCAGCCGCGGGACCTACATGGGCCTCTATGGCTACACCTTC	CASSRGTYMGLYGYTF
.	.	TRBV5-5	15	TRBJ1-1	TGTGCCAGCAGCCTCAAGTCGGCCAGGGATGGTGAAGCTTTCTTT	CASSLKSARDGEAFF
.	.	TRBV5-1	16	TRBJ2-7	TGCGCCAGCAGCTTGGGTCGGGGGGCTCTTCTCTACGAGCAGTACTTC	CASSLGRGALLYEQYF
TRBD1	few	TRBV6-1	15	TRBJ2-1	TGTGCCAGCAGTAAAGGACAGGTTCCCTACAATGAGCAGTTCTTC	CASSKGQVPYNEQFF
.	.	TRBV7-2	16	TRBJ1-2	TGTGCCAGCAGCTTAAGGACAGATTTTGCTAACTATGGCTACACCTTC	CASSLRTDFANYGYTF
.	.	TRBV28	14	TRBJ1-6	TGTGCCAGCAGTCCCGGAACGGGGAATTCACCCCTCCACTTT	CASSPGTGNSPLHF
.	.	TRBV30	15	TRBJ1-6	TGTGCCTGGAGTCCCCCGACAGGTCTAAATTCACCCCTCCACTTT	CAWSPPTGLNSPLHF
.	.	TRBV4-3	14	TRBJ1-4	TGCGCCAGCAGCCGGGTACAGCCGTATGAAAAACTGTTTTTT	CASSRVQPYEKLFF
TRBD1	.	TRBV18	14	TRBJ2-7	TGTGCCAGCTCACCATCCTGGGACAGGCGGGAGCAGTACTTC	CASSPSWDRREQYF
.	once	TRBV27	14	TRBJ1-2	TGTGCCAGCAGTCCCGAGGGGACGGGGGTTGGCTACACCTTC	CASSPEGTGVGYTF